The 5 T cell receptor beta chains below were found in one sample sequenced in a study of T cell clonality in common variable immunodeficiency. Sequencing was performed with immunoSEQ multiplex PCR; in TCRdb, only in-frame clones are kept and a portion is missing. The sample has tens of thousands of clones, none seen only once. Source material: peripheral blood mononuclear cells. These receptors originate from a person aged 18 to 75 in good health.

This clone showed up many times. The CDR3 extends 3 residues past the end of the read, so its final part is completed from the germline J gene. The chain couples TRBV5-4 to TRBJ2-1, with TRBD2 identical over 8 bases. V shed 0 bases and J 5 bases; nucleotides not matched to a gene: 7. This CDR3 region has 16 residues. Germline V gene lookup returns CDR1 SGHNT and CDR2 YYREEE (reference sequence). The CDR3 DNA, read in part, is TGTGCCAGCAGCTTGGCCGGGGGGGGCGTAAACAATGAG. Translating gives CASSLAGGGVNNE. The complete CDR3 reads CASSLAGGGVNNEQFF. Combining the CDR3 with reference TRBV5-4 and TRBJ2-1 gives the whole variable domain ETGVTQSPTHLIKTRGQQVTLRCSSQSGHNTVSWYQQALGQGPQFIFQYYREEENGRGNFPPRFSGLQFPNYSSELNVNALELDDSALYLCASSLAGGGVNNEQFFGPGTRLTVL.

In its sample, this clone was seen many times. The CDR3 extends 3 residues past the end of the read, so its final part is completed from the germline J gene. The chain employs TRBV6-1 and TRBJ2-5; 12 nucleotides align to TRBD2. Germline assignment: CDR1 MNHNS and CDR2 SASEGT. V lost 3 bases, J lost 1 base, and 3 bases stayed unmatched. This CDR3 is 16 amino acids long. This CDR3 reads CASSEGLAGRQETQYF. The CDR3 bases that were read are TGTGCCAGCAGTGAGGGACTAGCGGGCCGCCAAGAGACC.

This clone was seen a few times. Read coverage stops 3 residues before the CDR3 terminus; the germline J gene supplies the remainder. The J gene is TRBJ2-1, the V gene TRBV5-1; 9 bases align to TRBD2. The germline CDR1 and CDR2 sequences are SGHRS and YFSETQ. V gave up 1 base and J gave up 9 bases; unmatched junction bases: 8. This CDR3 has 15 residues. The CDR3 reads CASSLPAGGGSEQFF. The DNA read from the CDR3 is TGCGCCAGCAGCTTGCCAGCGGGGGGAGGGAGTGAG.

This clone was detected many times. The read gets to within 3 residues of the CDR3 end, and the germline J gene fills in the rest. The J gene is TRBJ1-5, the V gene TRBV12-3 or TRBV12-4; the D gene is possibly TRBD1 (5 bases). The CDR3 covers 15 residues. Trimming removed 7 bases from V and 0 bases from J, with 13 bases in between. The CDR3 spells CASTMGLLSNQPQHF. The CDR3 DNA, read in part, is TGTGCCAGCACGATGGGACTCCTTAGCAATCAGCCC.

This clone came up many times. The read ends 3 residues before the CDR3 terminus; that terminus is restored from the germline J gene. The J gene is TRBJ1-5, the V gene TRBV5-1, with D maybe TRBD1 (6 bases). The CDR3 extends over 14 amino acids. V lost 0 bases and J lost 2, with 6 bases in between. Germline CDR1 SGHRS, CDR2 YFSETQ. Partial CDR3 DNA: TGCGCCAGCAGCTTGGAGGGGGGCAATCAGCCC. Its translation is CASSLEGGNQP. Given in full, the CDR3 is CASSLEGGNQPQHF.